This entry concerns a single TCR beta chain. This sample is part of a study of low-dose radiotherapy and immunotherapy resistance in tumors. TRAV- and TRBV-specific primers primed first-strand cDNA, covering alpha and beta chains. Both a constant-region primer and a V-primer adapter served to amplify TCRs across 20 PCR cycles. TCRdb called the reads again in MiXCR, with one record for every CDR3 protein. The sample has fewer than 6,500 distinct CDR3 sequences, about four fifths seen once. V shed 3 bases, J shed 7 bases, and the junction held 13 bases outside the gene matches. Germline V gene data show CDR1 as SGDLS and CDR2 as YYNGEE. The CDR3 is made up of 16 amino acids.

V gene TRBV9 combines with J gene TRBJ1-2; 9 bases line up with TRBD1. The sequence came from a human donor with advanced metastatic prostate, ovarian, gallbladder or colorectal cancer (not recorded which). This table probably holds off-target reads from a library built for another chain. The DNA of the CDR3 is TGTGCCAGCAGCGGAACGGGGGACAGGGTTTTTGGTGGCTACACCTTC. Its translation is CASSGTGDRVFGGYTF.